Below are 17 T cell receptor beta chains sequenced from a single sample in a study of T cell repertoires in aging, cancer and after chemotherapy (dated by TCRdb to the late 2010s). Sequencing was carried out with an Illumina MiSeq. Rearranged TRB sequences spanning V, D and J segments were amplified in a multiplex touch-down PCR with a mixed TRB-A/B primer pool. TCRdb took the public reads, trimmed them with fastp at Q25, ran MiXCR for clone calling and kept in-frame beta chains. A single entry per CDR3 protein holds the most common genes and DNA from its merged rows. Counted in this sample were over 8,500 distinct CDR3 sequences; roughly 25% of them appeared once. The ten largest clones take up around 3% of the sample. Genomic DNA extracted from peripheral blood, rather than sorted cells or RNA, was used as the source for amplification of TCR beta rearrangements. The sequenced sample was blood. Source of these receptors: a human donor in good health.

In this sample, this clonotype turned up once. The J gene is TRBJ2-5, the V gene TRBV5-1, with TRBD2 matching 8 bases. Germline V lookup: CDR1 SGHRS, CDR2 YFSETQ. Trimming took 5 bases from V and 2 from J; bases not matched to a gene: 2. The CDR3 extends over 13 amino acids. CDR3: CASSSGDQETQYF. CDR3 DNA sequence: TGCGCCAGCAGTAGCGGGGATCAAGAGACCCAGTACTTC.

This clonotype has only a few counts. The gene calls are TRBV12-3 or TRBV12-4 and TRBJ2-1; 8 bases are a match to TRBD2. The CDR3 contains 14 residues. Trimming removed 6 bases from V and 0 bases from J; junction bases left unmatched: 1. Here the CDR3 reads CASSLAGSYNEQFF. For the CDR3, the DNA is TGTGCCAGCAGCCTAGCGGGCTCCTACAATGAGCAGTTCTTC.

This sequence joins TRBV5-7 and TRBJ2-2, with a possible D match to TRBD1 (5 bases). TRBV5-7 is an ORF, and what it does is uncertain. This CDR3 spans 16 amino acids. V was shortened by 4 bases and J by 6 bases, with 19 bases between the two germline ends. In DNA, the CDR3 is TGTGCCAGCAGCAAGAAAGGGTTGACAGCCCCCGGGGAGCTGTTTTTT. Protein product: CASSKKGLTAPGELFF.

The V and J genes are TRBV10-2 and TRBJ2-5; 11 positions match TRBD1. Looked up from germline, CDR1 is WSHSY and CDR2 is SAAADI. V lost 6 bases to trimming and J lost 5 bases; unmatched junction nucleotides: 5. This CDR3 spans 14 amino acids. CDR3 nucleotide sequence: TGCGCCAGCAGGGGGACAGGGGGGAAGGAGACCCAGTACTTC. This codes for CASRGTGGKETQYF.

Sample share makes this clonotype medium-sized. The CDR3, as DNA: TGTGCCAGCAGCTTACTTACTCCCTACGAGCAGTACTTC. It yields the protein CASSLLTPYEQYF. The chain is built from TRBV7-9 and TRBJ2-7; D remains ambiguous. The V end lost 2 bases, the J end lost 2 bases, and 7 bases lay between the germline ends. Per germline, CDR1 SEHNR and CDR2 FQNEAQ (reference sequence). This CDR3 has 13 residues.

The chain couples TRBV7-9 to TRBJ2-5, with D perhaps given as TRBD1 or TRBD2 (6 bases each). The ends were cut back, 5 bases at V and 5 bases at J, with 18 bases in the middle. Germline V gene sequence: CDR1 SEHNR, CDR2 FQNEAQ (reference sequence). The CDR3 spans 15 residues. This CDR3 is CASSINIQGRETQYF. As DNA, the CDR3 is TGTGCCAGCAGCATAAATATTCAGGGGAGGGAGACCCAGTACTTC.

This clonotype qualifies as medium-sized. V and J are TRBV10-3 and TRBJ2-2, with unresolved D. Trimming pared 2 bases from V and 4 bases from J, leaving 5 bases between. CDR3 length: 13 amino acids. Germline V lookup: CDR1 ENHRY, CDR2 SYGVKD. DNA of the CDR3: TGTGCCATCAGTGAGAGGCTCACCGGGGAGCTGTTTTTT. The encoded protein is CAISERLTGELFF.

This clonotype is judged medium-sized. V is TRBV7-2 and J is TRBJ2-2; 7 bases line up with TRBD2. The germline CDR1 and CDR2 sequences are SGHTA and FQGNSA. Trimming cost V 5 bases and J 3 bases; bases outside gene matches: 6. This CDR3 comprises 15 residues. The chain's CDR3 is CASSVLRGDTGELFF. The CDR3 coding sequence is TGTGCCAGCAGCGTCCTTCGGGGGGACACCGGGGAGCTGTTTTTT.

The chain uses TRBV6-1 and TRBJ2-3, with 8 nucleotides matching TRBD2. Looked up from germline, CDR1 is MNHNS and CDR2 is SASEGT. With 4 bases clipped from V and 6 bases from J, the junction kept 3 bases outside the gene matches. The CDR3 consists of 13 residues. The CDR3 DNA reads TGTGCCAGCAGTGGGCTAGCGGGTGATACGCAGTATTTT. Protein: CASSGLAGDTQYF.

In regard to this clonotype: This may be a read error: a much more frequent sequence differs by one nucleotide. The CDR3 does not end in the conserved phenylalanine or tryptophan, so this is likely a read error. The genes are TRBV6-4 and TRBJ1-5; D is undetermined. The germline CDR1 and CDR2 sequences are MRHNA and SNTAGT. This CDR3 region has 14 residues. V lost 3 bases and J 3 bases, leaving 9 bases between the germline ends. The CDR3 DNA follows: TGTGCCAGCAGTGATCTACAGTACAATCAGCCCCAGCATTCT. This gives the protein CASSDLQYNQPQHS.

This chain joins TRBV18 and TRBJ2-1, with D possibly TRBD2 on 5 matching bases. V was clipped by 3 bases and J by 7 bases, with 10 bases between them. The CDR3 has 13 amino acids. Germline lookup yields CDR1 KGHSH and CDR2 LQKENI. CDR3 sequence reads: CASSPSGWNEQFF. DNA of the CDR3: TGTGCCAGCTCACCCTCGGGGTGGAATGAGCAGTTCTTC. Complete variable domain (other parts from reference TRBV18 and TRBJ2-1): NAGVMQNPRHLVRRRGQEARLRCSPMKGHSHVYWYRQLPEEGLKFMVYLQKENIIDESGMPKERFSAEFPKEGPSILRIQQVVRGDSAAYFCASSPSGWNEQFFGPGTRLTVL.

The chain employs TRBV28 and TRBJ1-5; D is unresolved. Trimming removed 2 bases at V and 7 bases at J, with 15 bases between. Germline CDR1 reads MDHEN; CDR2 reads SYDVKM. The CDR3 spans 15 residues. As DNA, the CDR3 is TGTGCCAGCAGTTTAATGGCTAGGGAGCGCCAGCCCCAGCATTTT. This translates into CASSLMARERQPQHF.

The rearrangement joins TRBV19 to TRBJ2-1; 14 bases fit TRBD2. Unmatched junction bases numbered 13, after V lost 6 bases and J lost 6 bases. This CDR3 has 18 amino acids. Looked up from germline, CDR1 is LNHDA and CDR2 is SQIVND (reference sequence). The CDR3 is CASRRGLAGVRQSNEQFF. CDR3 nucleotides: TGTGCCAGTAGACGGGGACTAGCGGGAGTGAGGCAGAGCAATGAGCAGTTCTTC.

This sequence joins TRBV6-2 or TRBV6-3 and TRBJ2-3; possibly TRBD1 or TRBD2 for D (6 bases each). Trimming left V 7 bases short and J 3 bases short, with 23 bases between. Germline-derived CDR1 and CDR2 are MNHEY and SVGEGT. The CDR3 covers 17 residues. The CDR3 spells CASTSSIGGTGTDTQYF. The CDR3 DNA follows: TGTGCCAGCACCTCAAGCATCGGGGGCACGGGAACAGATACGCAGTATTTT.

This clonotype was recorded only once. V and J are TRBV29-1 and TRBJ2-3; 12 positions match TRBD2. The CDR3 runs to 14 residues. Germline V gives CDR1 SQVTM, CDR2 ANQGSEA. V shed 6 bases, J shed 4 bases, and the junction held 5 bases outside the gene matches. The CDR3 loop is CSVGTSGSADTQYF. For the CDR3, the DNA is TGCAGCGTAGGGACTAGCGGGTCTGCAGATACGCAGTATTTT.

The table lists this clonotype with a few counts. This CDR3 reads CASSLLDSKGEAFF. The CDR3, as DNA: TGTGCCAGCAGTTTACTAGATAGTAAGGGTGAAGCTTTCTTT. V gene TRBV28 combines with J gene TRBJ1-1; D is unclear. V lost 2 bases, J lost 7 bases, and 14 bases lay in between. CDR1 and CDR2 (germline): MDHEN, SYDVKM. The CDR3 has 14 residues.

The chain links TRBV13 to TRBJ2-6; 8 bases agree with TRBD1. V gave up 1 base and J gave up 3 bases; unmatched junction bases: 2. This CDR3 has 16 residues. Germline loops: CDR1 PRHDT, CDR2 FYEKMQ (reference sequence). Here the CDR3 reads CASSLDRGIGANVLTF. CDR3 in DNA: TGTGCCAGCAGCTTAGACAGGGGGATTGGGGCCAACGTCCTGACTTTC.